A selection of T cell receptor beta chains follows, all from one sample in a study of graft-versus-host responses after intestinal transplantation. Antigens of these TCRs are unknown. Here immunoSEQ multiplex PCR was the method, and the copy in TCRdb shows in-frame clones only, minus some. This sample carries over 85,000 clones, less than 95% of them seen once, and the ten largest clones take approximately 0.19%. Sequenced here: unstimulated CD4+ T cells sorted from spleen or lymph node cells, sampled before transplant. These receptors were obtained from a human donor who was the organ donor for an intestinal transplant. CDR3s include the opening cysteine and the closing phenylalanine or tryptophan. The order of the fields is clone size, D gene, V gene, J gene, CDR3 protein, CDR3 DNA. The D gene is left open where the match is weak. Part of the rows lack a size; the others show once, few, many or a class for expanded clones.

clone size: .; D gene: .; V gene: TRBV4-1; J gene: TRBJ1-5; CDR3 protein: CASSQDKGLGNQPQHF; CDR3 DNA: TGCGCCAGCAGCCAAGATAAGGGTTTGGGCAATCAGCCCCAGCATTTT
clone size: .; D gene: .; V gene: TRBV7-9; J gene: TRBJ2-1; CDR3 protein: CASSLEQSYNEQFF; CDR3 DNA: TGTGCCAGCAGCTTAGAGCAATCCTACAATGAGCAGTTCTTC
clone size: .; D gene: TRBD2; V gene: TRBV5-1; J gene: TRBJ2-1; CDR3 protein: CASSRGLAGGNEQFF; CDR3 DNA: TGCGCCAGCAGCCGCGGACTAGCGGGGGGGAATGAGCAGTTCTTC
clone size: .; D gene: .; V gene: TRBV18; J gene: TRBJ2-5; CDR3 protein: CASSPLLVETQYF; CDR3 DNA: TGTGCCAGCTCACCACTCTTAGTAGAGACCCAGTACTTC
clone size: .; D gene: TRBD1; V gene: TRBV19; J gene: TRBJ2-7; CDR3 protein: CASSLTGDYEQYF; CDR3 DNA: TGTGCCAGTAGTCTAACAGGGGACTACGAGCAGTACTTC
clone size: once; D gene: TRBD2; V gene: TRBV7-8; J gene: TRBJ2-3; CDR3 protein: CASSPRTSGGGGTDTQYF; CDR3 DNA: TGTGCCAGCAGCCCAAGGACTAGCGGGGGGGGCGGCACAGATACGCAGTATTTT
clone size: .; D gene: TRBD2; V gene: TRBV4-1; J gene: TRBJ2-5; CDR3 protein: CASSQDGTSDGETQYF; CDR3 DNA: TGCGCCAGCAGCCAAGATGGGACTAGCGACGGCGAGACCCAGTACTTC
clone size: .; D gene: TRBD1; V gene: TRBV5-1; J gene: TRBJ1-5; CDR3 protein: CASSLGSGGDQPQHF; CDR3 DNA: TGCGCCAGCAGCTTGGGGTCAGGGGGCGACCAGCCCCAGCATTTT
clone size: .; D gene: .; V gene: TRBV18; J gene: TRBJ2-3; CDR3 protein: CASSPLGFTDTQYF; CDR3 DNA: TGTGCCAGCTCACCGTTGGGATTCACAGATACGCAGTATTTT
clone size: .; D gene: .; V gene: TRBV5-1; J gene: TRBJ1-5; CDR3 protein: CASSLVGDQPQHF; CDR3 DNA: TGCGCCAGCAGCTTAGTCGGGGATCAGCCCCAGCATTTT
clone size: .; D gene: .; V gene: TRBV6-5; J gene: TRBJ1-5; CDR3 protein: CASSYWGQGNQPQHF; CDR3 DNA: TGTGCCAGCAGTTACTGGGGGCAGGGCAATCAGCCCCAGCATTTT
clone size: .; D gene: TRBD2; V gene: TRBV28; J gene: TRBJ2-1; CDR3 protein: CASSLSGGAWDEQFF; CDR3 DNA: TGTGCCAGCAGCCTAAGCGGGGGGGCCTGGGATGAGCAGTTCTTC
clone size: .; D gene: .; V gene: TRBV18; J gene: TRBJ2-1; CDR3 protein: CASSPRQDSDNEQFF; CDR3 DNA: TGTGCCAGCTCACCTCGTCAGGATAGTGACAATGAGCAGTTCTTC
clone size: .; D gene: .; V gene: TRBV19; J gene: TRBJ1-2; CDR3 protein: CASSIVSVGRGPYGYTF; CDR3 DNA: TGTGCCAGTAGTATAGTCAGTGTCGGCAGGGGTCCGTATGGCTACACCTTC
clone size: .; D gene: .; V gene: TRBV6-5; J gene: TRBJ1-1; CDR3 protein: CASSYSMKNTEAFF; CDR3 DNA: TGTGCCAGCAGTTACTCAATGAAGAACACTGAAGCTTTCTTT